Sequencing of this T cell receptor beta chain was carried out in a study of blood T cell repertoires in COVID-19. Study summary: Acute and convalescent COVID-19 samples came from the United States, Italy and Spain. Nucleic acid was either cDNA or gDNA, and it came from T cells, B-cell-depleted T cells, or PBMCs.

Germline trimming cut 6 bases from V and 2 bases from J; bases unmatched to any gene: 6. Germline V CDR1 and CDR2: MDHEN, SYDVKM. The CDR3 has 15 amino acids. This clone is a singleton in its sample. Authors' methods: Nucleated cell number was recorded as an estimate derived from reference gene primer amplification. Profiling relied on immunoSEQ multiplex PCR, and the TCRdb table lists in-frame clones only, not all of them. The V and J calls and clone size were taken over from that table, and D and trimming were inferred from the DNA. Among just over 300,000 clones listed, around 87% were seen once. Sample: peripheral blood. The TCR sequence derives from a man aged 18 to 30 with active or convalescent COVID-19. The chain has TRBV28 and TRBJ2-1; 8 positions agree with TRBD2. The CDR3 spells CASRPSGRTYNEQFF. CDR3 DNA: TGTGCCAGCAGACCCAGCGGGAGAACCTACAATGAGCAGTTCTTC.